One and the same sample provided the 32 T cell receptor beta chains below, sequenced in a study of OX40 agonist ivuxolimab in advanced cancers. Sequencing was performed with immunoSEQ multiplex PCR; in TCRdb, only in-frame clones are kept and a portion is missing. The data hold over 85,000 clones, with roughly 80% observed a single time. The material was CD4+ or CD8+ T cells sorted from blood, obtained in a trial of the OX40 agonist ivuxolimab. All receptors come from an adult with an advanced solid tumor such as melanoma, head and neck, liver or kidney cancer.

The CDR3 DNA reads as TGCAGCGTTGGGGGGCTAGGTGGGGCCAACGTCCTGACTTTC. It specifies CSVGGLGGANVLTF. This rearrangement joins TRBV29-1 to TRBJ2-6, with D perhaps matching TRBD1 (6 bases). The CDR3 runs 14 residues. Germline CDR1 and CDR2: SQVTM and ANQGSEA. Trimming shortened V by 4 bases and J by 3 bases, and 10 bases separated the two germline ends.

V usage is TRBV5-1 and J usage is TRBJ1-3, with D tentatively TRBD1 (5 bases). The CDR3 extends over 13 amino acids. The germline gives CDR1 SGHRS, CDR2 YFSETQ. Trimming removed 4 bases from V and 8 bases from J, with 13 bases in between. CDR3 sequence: CASSNAGLDTIYF. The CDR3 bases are TGCGCCAGCAGCAACGCAGGGCTCGACACCATATATTTT.

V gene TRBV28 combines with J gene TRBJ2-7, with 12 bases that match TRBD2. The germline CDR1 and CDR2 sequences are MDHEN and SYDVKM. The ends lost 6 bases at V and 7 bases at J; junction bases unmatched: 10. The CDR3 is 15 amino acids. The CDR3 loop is CASRGLGLAGWEQYF. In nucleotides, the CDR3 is TGTGCCAGCAGGGGTTTAGGACTAGCGGGATGGGAGCAGTACTTC.

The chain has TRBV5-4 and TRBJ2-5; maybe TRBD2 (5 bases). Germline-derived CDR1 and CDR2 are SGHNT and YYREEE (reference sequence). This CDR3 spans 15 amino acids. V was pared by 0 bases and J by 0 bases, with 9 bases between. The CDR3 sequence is CASSLAGLDQETQYF. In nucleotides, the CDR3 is TGTGCCAGCAGCTTGGCGGGATTGGACCAAGAGACCCAGTACTTC.

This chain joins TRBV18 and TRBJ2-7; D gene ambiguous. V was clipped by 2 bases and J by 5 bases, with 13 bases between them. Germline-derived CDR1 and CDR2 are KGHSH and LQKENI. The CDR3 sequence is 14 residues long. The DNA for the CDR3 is TGTGCCAGCTCACCAGGTATGGGTTACGACGAGCAGTACTTC. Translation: CASSPGMGYDEQYF.

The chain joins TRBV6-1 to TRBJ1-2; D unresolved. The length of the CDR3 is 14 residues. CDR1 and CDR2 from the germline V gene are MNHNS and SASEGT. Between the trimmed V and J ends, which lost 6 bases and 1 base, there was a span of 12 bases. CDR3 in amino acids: CASSQSQSNYGYTF. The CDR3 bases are TGTGCCAGCAGCCAAAGTCAGAGTAACTATGGCTACACCTTC.

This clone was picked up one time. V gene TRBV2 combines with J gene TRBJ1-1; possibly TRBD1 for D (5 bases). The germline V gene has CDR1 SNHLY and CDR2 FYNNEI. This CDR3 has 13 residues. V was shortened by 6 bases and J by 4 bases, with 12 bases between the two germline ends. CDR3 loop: CASRDRGGTEAFF. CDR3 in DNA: TGTGCCAGCAGGGATCGGGGGGGCACTGAAGCTTTCTTT.

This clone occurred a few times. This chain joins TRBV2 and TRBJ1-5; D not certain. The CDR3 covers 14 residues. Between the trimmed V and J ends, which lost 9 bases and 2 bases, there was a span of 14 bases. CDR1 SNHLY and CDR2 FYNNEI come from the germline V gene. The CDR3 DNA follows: TGTGCCAGTAGAGAGATAGTTGGCAATCAGCCCCAGCATTTT. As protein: CASREIVGNQPQHF. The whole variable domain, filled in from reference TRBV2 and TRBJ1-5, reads EPEVTQTPSHQVTQMGQEVILRCVPISNHLYFYWYRQILGQKVEFLVSFYNNEISEKSEIFDDQFSVERPDGSNFTLKIRSTKLEDSAMYFCASREIVGNQPQHFGDGTRLSIL.

CDR3 DNA: TGTGCCAGCAGCAAAGATCAAATCTCCTACAATGAGCAGTTCTTC. Amino acids: CASSKDQISYNEQFF. The V gene is TRBV11-2, the J gene TRBJ2-1; D gene unclear. This CDR3 region has 15 residues. The V end lost 5 bases, the J end lost 0 bases, and 11 bases lay between the germline ends. Germline V CDR1 and CDR2: SGHAT, FQNNGV.

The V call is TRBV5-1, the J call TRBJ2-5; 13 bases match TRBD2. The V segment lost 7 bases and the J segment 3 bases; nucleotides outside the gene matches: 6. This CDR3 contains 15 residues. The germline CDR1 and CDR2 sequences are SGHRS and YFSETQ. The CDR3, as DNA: TGCGCCAGCGCCCTTGGGACTAGCGGGAAAGAGACCCAGTACTTC. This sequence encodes CASALGTSGKETQYF.

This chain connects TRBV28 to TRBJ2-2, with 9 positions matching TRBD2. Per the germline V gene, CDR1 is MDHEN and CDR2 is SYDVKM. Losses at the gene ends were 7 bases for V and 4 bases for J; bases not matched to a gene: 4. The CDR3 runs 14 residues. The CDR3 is CASKSGGRTGELFF. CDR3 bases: TGTGCCAGCAAAAGCGGGGGGCGCACCGGGGAGCTGTTTTTT.

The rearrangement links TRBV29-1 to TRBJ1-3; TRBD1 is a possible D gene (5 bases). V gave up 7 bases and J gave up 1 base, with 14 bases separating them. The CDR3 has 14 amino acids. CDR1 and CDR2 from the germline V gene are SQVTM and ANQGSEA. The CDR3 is CSAQAGGSGNTIYF. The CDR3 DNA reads TGCAGCGCCCAAGCGGGGGGATCTGGAAACACCATATATTTT.

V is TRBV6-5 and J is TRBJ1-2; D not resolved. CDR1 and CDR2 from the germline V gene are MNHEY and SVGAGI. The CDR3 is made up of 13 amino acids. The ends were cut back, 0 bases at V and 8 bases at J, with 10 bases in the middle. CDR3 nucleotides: TGTGCCAGCAGTTACTCGGCCGCGGGAGGCTACACCTTC. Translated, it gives CASSYSAAGGYTF.

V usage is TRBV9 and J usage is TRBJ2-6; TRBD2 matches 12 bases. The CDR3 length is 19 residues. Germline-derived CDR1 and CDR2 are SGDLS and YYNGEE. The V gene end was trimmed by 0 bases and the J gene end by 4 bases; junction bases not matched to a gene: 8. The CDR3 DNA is TGTGCCAGCAGCGTAGCTTGGCTAGCGGGGGGGCAAGGGGCCAACGTCCTGACTTTC. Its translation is CASSVAWLAGGQGANVLTF. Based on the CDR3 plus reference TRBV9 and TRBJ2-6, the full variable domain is DSGVTQTPKHLITATGQRVTLRCSPRSGDLSVYWYQQSLDQGLQFLIQYYNGEERAKGNILERFSAQQFPDLHSELNLSSLELGDSALYFCASSVAWLAGGQGANVLTFGAGSRLTVL.

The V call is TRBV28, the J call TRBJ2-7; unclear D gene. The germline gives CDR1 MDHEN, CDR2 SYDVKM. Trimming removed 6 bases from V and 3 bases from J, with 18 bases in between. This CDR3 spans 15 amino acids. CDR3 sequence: CASSPRQLPGYEQYF. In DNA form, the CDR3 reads TGTGCCAGCAGCCCCCGTCAGCTCCCCGGCTACGAGCAGTACTTC.

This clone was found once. CDR3: CATAPGPYEQYF. CDR3 sequence (DNA): TGTGCCACGGCTCCAGGGCCCTACGAGCAGTACTTC. The rearrangement uses TRBV6-6 and TRBJ2-7; D perhaps matches TRBD1 (5 bases). The germline V gene has CDR1 MNHNY and CDR2 SVGAGI (reference sequence). With 10 bases removed from V and 2 bases from J, the gap between germline ends came to 12 bases. The CDR3 is 12 residues long.

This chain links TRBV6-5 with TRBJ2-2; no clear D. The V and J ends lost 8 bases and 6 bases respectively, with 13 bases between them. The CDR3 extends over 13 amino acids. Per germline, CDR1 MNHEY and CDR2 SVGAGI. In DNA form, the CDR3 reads TGTGCCAGCCGTCGCCTTATAGCCGGGGAGCTGTTTTTT. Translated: CASRRLIAGELFF.

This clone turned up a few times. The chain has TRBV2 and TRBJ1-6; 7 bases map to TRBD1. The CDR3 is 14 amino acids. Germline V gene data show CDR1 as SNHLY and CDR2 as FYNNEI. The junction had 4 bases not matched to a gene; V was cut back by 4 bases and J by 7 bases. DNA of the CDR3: TGTGCCAGCAGTGTAACAGGGGCAAATTCACCCCTCCACTTT. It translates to CASSVTGANSPLHF.

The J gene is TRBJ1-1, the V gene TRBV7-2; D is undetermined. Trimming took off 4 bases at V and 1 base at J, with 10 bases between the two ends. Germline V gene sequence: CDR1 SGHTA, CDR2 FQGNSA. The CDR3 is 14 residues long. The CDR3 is CASSWGVGNTEAFF. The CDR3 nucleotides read TGTGCCAGCAGCTGGGGTGTCGGGAACACTGAAGCTTTCTTT.

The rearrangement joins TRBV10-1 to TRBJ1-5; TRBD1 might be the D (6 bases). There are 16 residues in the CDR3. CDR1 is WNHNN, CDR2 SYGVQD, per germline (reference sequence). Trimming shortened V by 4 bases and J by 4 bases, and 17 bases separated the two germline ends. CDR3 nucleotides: TGCGCCAGCAGTGCCGTAGGGGGTTTCCAGAATCAGCCCCAGCATTTT. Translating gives CASSAVGGFQNQPQHF.

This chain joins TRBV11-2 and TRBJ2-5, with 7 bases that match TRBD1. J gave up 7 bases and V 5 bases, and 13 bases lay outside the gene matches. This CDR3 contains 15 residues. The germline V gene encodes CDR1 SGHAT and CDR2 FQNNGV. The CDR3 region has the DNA TGTGCCAGCAGCCACGAGGGGGCGCGGTCTGCGACCCAGTACTTC. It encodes CASSHEGARSATQYF.

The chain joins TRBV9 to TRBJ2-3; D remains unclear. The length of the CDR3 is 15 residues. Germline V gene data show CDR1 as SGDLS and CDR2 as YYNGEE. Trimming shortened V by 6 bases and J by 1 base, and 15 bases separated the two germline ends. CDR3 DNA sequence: TGTGCCAGCACTCCCGGTCGGCTCGGCACAGATACGCAGTATTTT. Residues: CASTPGRLGTDTQYF.

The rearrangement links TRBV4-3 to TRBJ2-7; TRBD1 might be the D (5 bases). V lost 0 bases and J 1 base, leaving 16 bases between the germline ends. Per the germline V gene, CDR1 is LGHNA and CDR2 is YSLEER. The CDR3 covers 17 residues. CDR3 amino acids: CASSQDPSRVGSYEQYF. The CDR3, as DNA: TGCGCCAGCAGCCAAGATCCCAGCAGGGTGGGGTCCTACGAGCAGTACTTC.

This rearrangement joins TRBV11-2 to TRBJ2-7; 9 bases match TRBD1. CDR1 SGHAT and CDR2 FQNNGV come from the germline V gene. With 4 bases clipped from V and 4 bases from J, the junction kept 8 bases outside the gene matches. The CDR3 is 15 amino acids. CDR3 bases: TGTGCCAGCAGCTCGTACCGGGACAGGGCATACGAGCAGTACTTC. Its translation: CASSSYRDRAYEQYF.

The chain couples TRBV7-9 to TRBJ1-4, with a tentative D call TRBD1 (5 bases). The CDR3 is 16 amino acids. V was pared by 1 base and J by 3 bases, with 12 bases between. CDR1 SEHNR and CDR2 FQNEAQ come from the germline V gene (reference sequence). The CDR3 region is CASSLGVGDPNEKLFF. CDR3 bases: TGTGCCAGCAGCTTAGGGGTAGGGGACCCTAATGAAAAACTGTTTTTT.

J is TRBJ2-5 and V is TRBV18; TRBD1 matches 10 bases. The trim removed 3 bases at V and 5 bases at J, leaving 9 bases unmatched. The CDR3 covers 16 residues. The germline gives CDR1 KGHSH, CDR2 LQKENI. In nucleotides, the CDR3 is TGTGCCAGCTCACCGTTTACTTGGGACAGGGGCGAGACCCAGTACTTC. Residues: CASSPFTWDRGETQYF.

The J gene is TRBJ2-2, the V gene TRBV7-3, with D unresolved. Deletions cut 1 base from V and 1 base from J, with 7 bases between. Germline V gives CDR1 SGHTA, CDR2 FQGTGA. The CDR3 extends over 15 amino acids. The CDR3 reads CASSLNPKNTGELFF. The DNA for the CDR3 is TGTGCCAGCAGCTTAAATCCAAAGAACACCGGGGAGCTGTTTTTT.

CDR3 in DNA: TGTGCCAGCAGCCCCCGGGACAGGGGACCCCTTTCTGGAAACACCATATATTTT. It specifies CASSPRDRGPLSGNTIYF. The chain is built from TRBV4-2 and TRBJ1-3; TRBD1 matches at 10 bases. This CDR3 region has 18 residues. Germline CDR1 LGHNA, CDR2 YNFKEQ. Losses at the gene ends were 4 bases for V and 1 base for J; bases not matched to a gene: 10.

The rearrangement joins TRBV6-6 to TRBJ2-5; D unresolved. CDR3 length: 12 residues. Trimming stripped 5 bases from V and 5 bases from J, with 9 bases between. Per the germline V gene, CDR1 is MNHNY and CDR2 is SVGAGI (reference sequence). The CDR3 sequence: CASSASRETQYF. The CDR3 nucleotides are TGTGCCAGCAGTGCATCCAGGGAGACCCAGTACTTC.

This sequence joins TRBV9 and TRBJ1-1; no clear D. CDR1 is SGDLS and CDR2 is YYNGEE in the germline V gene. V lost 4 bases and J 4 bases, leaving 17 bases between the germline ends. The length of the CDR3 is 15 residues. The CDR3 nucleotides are TGTGCCAGCAGCCCCACCGGCGGAGGTAGCACTGAAGCTTTCTTT. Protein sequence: CASSPTGGGSTEAFF.

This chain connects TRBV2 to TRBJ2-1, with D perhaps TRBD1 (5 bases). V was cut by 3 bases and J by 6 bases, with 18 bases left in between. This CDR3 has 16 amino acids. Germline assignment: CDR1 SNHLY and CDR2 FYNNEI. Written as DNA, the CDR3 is TGTGCCAGCAGTGAGGATCGCAACCTCAGGGTCAATGAGCAGTTCTTC. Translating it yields CASSEDRNLRVNEQFF. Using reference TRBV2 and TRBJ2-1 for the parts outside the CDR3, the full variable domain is EPEVTQTPSHQVTQMGQEVILRCVPISNHLYFYWYRQILGQKVEFLVSFYNNEISEKSEIFDDQFSVERPDGSNFTLKIRSTKLEDSAMYFCASSEDRNLRVNEQFFGPGTRLTVL.

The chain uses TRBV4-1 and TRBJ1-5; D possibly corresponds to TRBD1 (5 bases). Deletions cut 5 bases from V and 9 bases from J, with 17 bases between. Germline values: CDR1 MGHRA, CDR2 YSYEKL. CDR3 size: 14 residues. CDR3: CASSTRDGVAPQHF. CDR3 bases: TGCGCCAGCAGCACCCGGGACGGTGTGGCGCCCCAGCATTTT.